This is a list of T cell receptor beta chains from one sample in a study of HIV-infected patients and healthy controls. TCRdb processed the 5' RACE reads anew with MiXCR; each CDR3 protein has one entry. The sample has fewer than 20,000 distinct CDR3 sequences, roughly 9% seen once. Sequences were obtained from blood. Receptors originate from an adult in good health. Both conserved end residues are part of each CDR3.

v_gene	j_gene	CDR3aa
TRBV19	TRBJ1-5	CASSIGQAGSNQPQHF
TRBV6-5	TRBJ2-2	CASRDLGGPHTGELFF
TRBV28	TRBJ2-1	CASAPSGGGRTFF
TRBV7-2	TRBJ1-5	CASSTDLNQPQHF
TRBV27	TRBJ2-5	CASSLRYQETQYF
TRBV20-1	TRBJ1-1	CSARSSLNTEAFF
TRBV9	TRBJ2-1	CASSGQWAEQFF
TRBV29-1	TRBJ2-3	CSVGGQGASDTQYF
TRBV28	TRBJ1-2	CASRPSFGRVYGYTF
TRBV20-1	TRBJ1-1	CSGAGQHNTEAFF
TRBV12-3/TRBV12-4	TRBJ2-5	CASSLRRRGGETQYF
TRBV11-2	TRBJ2-1	CASGTGVNEQFF
TRBV15	TRBJ2-1	CATSIPRGGTYNEQFF
TRBV9	TRBJ2-7	CASSEGFGSYEQYF
TRBV28	TRBJ2-4	CASSFGGSVDIQYF
TRBV28	TRBJ2-7	CASSLRQGEEHEQYF
TRBV27	TRBJ2-7	CATHSTRGNHSYEQYF
TRBV29-1	TRBJ2-3	CSVEINPDLSTDTQYF
TRBV29-1	TRBJ2-1	CSVEDVRFSYNEQFF
TRBV7-2	TRBJ2-3	CASSLSRPDTQYF
TRBV5-8	TRBJ2-7	CASSLGVASSYEQYF
TRBV3-1	TRBJ1-1	CASSQGQLNTEAFF
TRBV6-6	TRBJ2-7	CASSYEAGRSTYEQYF
TRBV12-3/TRBV12-4	TRBJ2-1	CASSLTWTNNEQFF
TRBV10-3	TRBJ2-7	CAISERQGPYEQYF
TRBV18	TRBJ2-7	CASSPTRQGYEQYF
TRBV5-1	TRBJ2-7	CASSRSRTGGEYEQYF
TRBV9	TRBJ1-5	CASSVDGNQPQHF
TRBV28	TRBJ2-7	CASSDTSGNSREQYF
TRBV20-1	TRBJ2-7	CSAQRHEQYF
TRBV7-2	TRBJ2-7	CASSPGTELAYEQYF
TRBV20-1	TRBJ2-1	CSAPGLAGAREQFF
TRBV5-4	TRBJ2-3	CASSLTSGFTDTQYF
TRBV11-2	TRBJ2-5	CASSLDTLETQYF
TRBV10-3	TRBJ1-2	CAISDKGTGDYGYTF
TRBV19	TRBJ1-5	CASSLGLAEPQHF
TRBV4-2	TRBJ2-7	CASSPEEGGGYEQYF
TRBV20-1	TRBJ2-5	CSGEGRSETQYF
TRBV20-1	TRBJ1-2	CSAAGDRGLVGGYTF
TRBV18	TRBJ2-1	CASSPILAGVDEQFF
TRBV20-1	TRBJ2-7	CSAAVGSNPYEQYF
TRBV3-1	TRBJ2-7	CASSLLGEQYF
TRBV5-6	TRBJ2-3	CASSFRTSGYTDTQYF
TRBV28	TRBJ2-7	CASSPLSGRKSYEQYF
TRBV3-1	TRBJ2-3	CASSQEERGGGTDTQYF
TRBV10-2	TRBJ2-1	CASSDWSGRWYNEQFF
TRBV10-3	TRBJ2-1	CAISEGTGQFF
TRBV20-1	TRBJ2-7	CSAWTSGRVEQYF
TRBV12-3/TRBV12-4	TRBJ2-1	CASSLPNNEQFF
TRBV2	TRBJ2-7	CASSLRSYEQYF
TRBV7-9	TRBJ2-4	CATDGLGDIQYF